This T cell receptor beta chain was documented in a study of blood T cells in healthy people across ages (dated by TCRdb to 2013 to 2016). Regarding the study in general: In model experiments, roughly one uniquely barcoded TCR beta cDNA molecule per two T cells was captured by template switching. The study measured age-related changes in TCR beta repertoire diversity using deep sequencing normalized with unique cDNA molecular identifiers. To avoid experimental bias, donors of different ages were spread randomly across the sequencing lanes. The donors were divided into four age groups: young (average approximately 17 years), middle-aged (about 39), aged (about 56) and long-lived (more than 75). Using the same blood draw, the study looked at two additional independent replicas of 1 million unique cDNA reads for two donors, one aged 18 to 30 and the other aged 80 or older. Study-wide conclusions, independent of this receptor: Donor CMV infection status was unknown, potentially confounding age-related changes in expanded clonotypes. Observed TCR beta diversity per million T cells fell roughly linearly with age, and a significant reduction was already apparent by age roughly 40. Since profiling was done on bulk unsorted PBMCs, naive and antigen-experienced compartments could not be conclusively compared. Total diversity estimates from one million sequenced T cells were considered lower bounds and underestimates. Compared with the aged group, the long-lived group had more naive CD4+ T cells, fewer expanded clones and increased TCR diversity, suggesting age selection. The percentage of naive T cells measured by flow cytometry correlated strongly with observed TCR beta diversity.

Libraries were built with 5' RACE. The data were produced on an Illumina HiSeq 2500. The second PCR ran for roughly 7 to 11 cycles and used a J-beta primer mix along with a sample-barcoded 5' primer. A unique molecular identifier was introduced onto each TCR beta cDNA molecule by a template-switch 5' adaptor carrying 12 random nucleotides. Each sample yielded at least 3 million CDR3-containing paired-end reads. All of the RNA was converted into first-strand cDNA using the Mint cDNA synthesis kit, with a TRBC-specific oligonucleotide serving as the primer. After uracil-DNA glycosylase treatment, a first 18-cycle PCR used universal primers M1SS and BC2_uni_R on all cDNA. The published analysis was carried out like this. For normalization, 1 million high-quality reads were randomly selected from each sample, with every read carrying a distinct molecular identifier. Reads sharing molecular identifiers were discarded rather than binned into consensus sequences. MiTCR, with a Q25 quality threshold and the strictest error-elimination algorithm, was used for CDR3 identification, clonotype clustering and error correction. Lower-bound total TCR beta diversity was estimated with a nonparametric unseen species model using Euler transformation. TCRdb took the public reads, trimmed them with fastp at Q25, ran MiXCR for clone calling and kept in-frame beta chains. Rows with one shared CDR3 protein collapse into an entry with the most common genes and DNA. It is TCRdb's table, rather than the study itself, that gives the V and J calls and clone size. Recorded for this sample are around 990,000 distinct CDR3 sequences; 35% to 45% of them occurred a single time. The ten largest clones capture 10% to 15% of the sample.

This clonotype was seen only a few times. Its antigen target is currently unknown. Base qualities are not at hand, and no much larger clone is one base apart. The 39 donors, aged 6 to 90 years, were systemically healthy Caucasian individuals from Russia. About 9.8 milliliters of peripheral blood were drawn from each donor into EDTA-treated Vacutainer tubes. PBMCs were isolated by Ficoll-Paque density-gradient centrifugation, with at least 6 million obtained per sample. Total RNA, at least 6 micrograms per sample, was extracted from PBMCs with Trizol reagent. Naive CD45RAhigh/CD27high T cell percentages were measured by flow cytometry on a PBMC aliquot from every donor. Reading from cysteine to phenylalanine, the CDR3 counts 12 amino acids. Here the CDR3 DNA is all that survives: 36 bases in frame from base 1. V sheds 5 bases and J sheds 7 bases, leaving 12 bases between their ends. CDR1 DFQATT and CDR2 SNEGSKA were looked up in the germline V gene (reference sequence).

The sequence was collected from a man younger than 35 in good health. Sequencing used blood. The chain joins TRBV20-1 to TRBJ2-1, with the D gene possibly TRBD1 or TRBD2, each one fitting 5 bases. Here is the DNA: TGCAGTGCTCACGACGAGGGGAATGAGCAGTTCTTC. Protein translation: CSAHDEGNEQFF.